This T cell receptor beta chain was recovered during a study of blood T cell repertoires in COVID-19. As for the study in general: There were acute and convalescent COVID-19 samples, and they came from the United States, Italy and Spain.

This clone was observed once. Seattle's enrolled individuals joined amid active infection and were then monitored longitudinally. Authors' data handling: Amplification with reference gene primers provided the estimates of nucleated cell counts. TCRdb keeps only in-frame clones here, not all; method: immunoSEQ multiplex PCR. V and J calls and clone size are as listed in that table; D and trimming were resolved from the DNA. The top ten clones hold about 9.4% of a sample with some 260,000 clones, around 90% of them seen once. The V segment lost 7 bases and the J segment 4 bases; nucleotides outside the gene matches: 6. The length of the CDR3 is 15 residues. The germline V gene has CDR1 SNHLY and CDR2 FYNNEI.

The J gene is TRBJ2-2, the V gene TRBV2; 10 bases align to TRBD1. The origin of this receptor is a woman in her seventies with COVID-19, enrolled during active disease. Sequencing input: peripheral blood. CDR3 sequence reads: CASTGQGGSTGELFF. CDR3 in DNA: TGTGCCAGCACCGGACAGGGGGGCAGCACCGGGGAGCTGTTTTTT.